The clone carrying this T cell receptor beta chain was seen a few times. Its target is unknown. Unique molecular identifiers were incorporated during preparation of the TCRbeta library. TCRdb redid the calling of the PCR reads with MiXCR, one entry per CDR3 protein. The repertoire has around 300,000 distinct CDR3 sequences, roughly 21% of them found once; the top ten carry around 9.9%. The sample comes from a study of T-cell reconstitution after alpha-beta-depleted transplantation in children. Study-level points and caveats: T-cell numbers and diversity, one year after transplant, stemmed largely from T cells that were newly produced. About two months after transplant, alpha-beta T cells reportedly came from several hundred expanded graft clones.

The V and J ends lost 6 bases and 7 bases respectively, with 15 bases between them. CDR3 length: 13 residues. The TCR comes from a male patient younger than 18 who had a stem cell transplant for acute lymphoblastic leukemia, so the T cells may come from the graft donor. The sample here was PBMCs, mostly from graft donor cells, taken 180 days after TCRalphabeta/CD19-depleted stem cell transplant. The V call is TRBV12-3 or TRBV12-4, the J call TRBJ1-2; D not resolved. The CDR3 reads CASSPRRVGGYTF. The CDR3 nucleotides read TGTGCCAGCAGCCCCCGGAGGGTTGGTGGCTACACCTTC.